This passage covers 16 T cell receptor beta chains from one sample sequenced in a study of shared clonotypes between healthy human individuals. Only CD45RO-negative cells positively selected for CCR7 counted as naive CD8 cells, so terminally differentiated effector memory CD45RA+ cells were excluded. The protocol was immunoSEQ multiplex PCR, while the TCRdb copy is restricted to in-frame clones and leaves out a portion. Seen here are about 820,000 clones, 80% to 95% observed once, and the top ten hold about 24%. The specimen sequenced was naive CD8+ T cells sorted from blood. The source is a man younger than 40 in good health.

The chain carries TRBV10-3 and TRBJ1-1; no reliable D call. CDR3 length: 14 residues. The germline V and J ends were trimmed by 3 bases and 5 bases, with 13 bases remaining between them. CDR1 is ENHRY and CDR2 is SYGVKD in the germline V gene. CDR3 amino acids: CAISDPDIGTEAFF. In DNA form, the CDR3 reads TGTGCCATCAGTGACCCTGATATAGGAACTGAAGCTTTCTTT.

V is TRBV7-9 and J is TRBJ2-4; 12 bases are shared with TRBD2. This CDR3 has 16 amino acids. CDR1 SEHNR and CDR2 FQNEAQ come from the germline V gene (reference sequence). V trimming: 5 bases; J trimming: 6 bases; junction bases outside the gene matches: 8. The DNA for the CDR3 is TGTGCCAGCAGCCCCAGACTAGCGGGAGCCCCAAACATTCAGTACTTC. Amino acid sequence: CASSPRLAGAPNIQYF.

This sequence joins TRBV6-1 and TRBJ2-1; maybe TRBD1 (5 bases). The CDR3 covers 15 residues. Germline loops: CDR1 MNHNS, CDR2 SASEGT. Trimming took off 3 bases at V and 5 bases at J, with 14 bases between the two ends. The CDR3 sequence: CASSEGWTDNNEQFF. The CDR3 nucleotides are TGTGCCAGCAGTGAGGGTTGGACGGACAACAATGAGCAGTTCTTC.

In nucleotides, the CDR3 is TGTGCCAGCTGGGGGACTAGCGAAGAGACCCAGTACTTC. Its translation is CASWGTSEETQYF. This rearrangement joins TRBV28 to TRBJ2-5; TRBD2 matches at 10 bases. Germline V gene lookup returns CDR1 MDHEN and CDR2 SYDVKM. The CDR3 length is 13 residues. Germline trimming cut 8 bases from V and 3 bases from J; bases unmatched to any gene: 3.

The chain combines TRBV15 with TRBJ2-7; D unresolved. The germline CDR1 and CDR2 sequences are LNHNV and YYDKDF (reference sequence). The V and J ends lost 3 bases and 2 bases respectively, with 8 bases between them. This CDR3 contains 13 residues. The CDR3 DNA sequence: TGTGCCACCAGCAGGGGCTCCACCTACGAGCAGTACTTC. It encodes CATSRGSTYEQYF.

Comments on this clone: Other DNA sequences in this specimen translate into the identical CDR3. The gene calls are TRBV10-3 and TRBJ2-2, with 10 bases identical to TRBD1. V was clipped by 6 bases and J by 6 bases; unmatched bases: 7. The CDR3 consists of 15 residues. Germline values: CDR1 ENHRY, CDR2 SYGVKD. The CDR3 loop is CAIRHGTGEAGELFF. The CDR3 DNA sequence: TGTGCCATCAGACATGGGACAGGGGAAGCCGGGGAGCTGTTTTTT.

The chain joins TRBV4-3 to TRBJ2-7; 16 bases map to TRBD2. Germline V gene sequence: CDR1 LGHNA, CDR2 YSLEER. The junction had 11 bases not matched to a gene; V was cut back by 2 bases and J by 7 bases. CDR3 length: 18 amino acids. CDR3 DNA: TGCGCCAGCAGCCAAAATACCGGGACTAGCGGGAGGGCCCGAGAGCAGTACTTC. It translates to CASSQNTGTSGRAREQYF.

This clone has just one count. The chain couples TRBV28 to TRBJ1-4, with D possibly TRBD1 on 5 matching bases. CDR3 size: 15 residues. Germline loops: CDR1 MDHEN, CDR2 SYDVKM. V lost 4 bases and J 8 bases, leaving 17 bases between the germline ends. The CDR3 DNA reads as TGTGCCAGCAGTTCCCCACGGAAAGGGGACGAAAAACTGTTTTTT. Translated, it gives CASSSPRKGDEKLFF.

This clone has a single count. The CDR3 coding sequence is TGTGCCAGCAGCGCCCGCCTGGGGGTTGACTACGAGCAGTACTTC. As protein: CASSARLGVDYEQYF. The chain is built from TRBV7-6 and TRBJ2-7, with D perhaps TRBD1 or TRBD2 (5 bases each). This CDR3 contains 15 residues. V was clipped by 5 bases and J by 3 bases, with 17 bases between them. Per the germline V gene, CDR1 is SGHVS and CDR2 is FNYEAQ.

This clone was detected a few times. V is TRBV30 and J is TRBJ1-5; 8 bases line up with TRBD1. Losses at the gene ends were 3 bases for V and 5 bases for J; bases not matched to a gene: 9. Per the germline V gene, CDR1 is GTSNPN and CDR2 is SVGIG (reference sequence). CDR3 length equals 15 residues. DNA for the CDR3: TGTGCCTGGAGAGAAGGACAGGGTCCTTATCAGCCCCAGCATTTT. The encoded protein is CAWREGQGPYQPQHF.

This clone was observed a single time. The chain couples TRBV27 to TRBJ2-7; TRBD1 agrees at 9 bases. Germline V gene lookup returns CDR1 MNHEY and CDR2 SMNVEV (reference sequence). The CDR3 sequence is 17 residues long. V dropped 4 bases and J dropped 6; count of bases not matched to a gene: 16. The CDR3 nucleotides read TGTGCCAGCAGTTCATCCCATTCGGCGGACAGGGGTTTCGAGCAGTACTTC. It yields the protein CASSSSHSADRGFEQYF.

J is TRBJ2-7 and V is TRBV28; 9 bases are a match to TRBD2. The ends lost 3 bases at V and 3 bases at J; junction bases unmatched: 12. CDR1 and CDR2 (germline): MDHEN, SYDVKM. The CDR3 covers 17 residues. The CDR3 DNA reads as TGTGCCAGCAGTTTTATCCCTCTAGCGGGACGCATCTACGAGCAGTACTTC. It specifies CASSFIPLAGRIYEQYF.

The chain uses TRBV11-2 and TRBJ2-7; D is unclear. The CDR3 has 15 residues. Germline V gene lookup returns CDR1 SGHAT and CDR2 FQNNGV. With 0 bases removed from V and 3 bases from J, the gap between germline ends came to 12 bases. CDR3 residues: CASSLDQFRNYEQYF. CDR3 sequence (DNA): TGTGCCAGCAGCTTAGATCAATTCCGCAACTACGAGCAGTACTTC.

The CDR3 loop reads CASSIDNRGINTEAFF. CDR3 in DNA: TGTGCCAGTAGTATCGACAACAGGGGGATAAACACTGAAGCTTTCTTT. V gene TRBV19 combines with J gene TRBJ1-1, with 8 positions matching TRBD1. This CDR3 is 16 amino acids long. With V trimmed by 3 bases and J by 2 bases, 8 bases remained unmatched. From germline, CDR1 is LNHDA and CDR2 SQIVND (reference sequence). Complete variable domain (other parts from reference TRBV19 and TRBJ1-1): DGGITQSPKYLFRKEGQNVTLSCEQNLNHDAMYWYRQDPGQGLRLIYYSQIVNDFQKGDIAEGYSVSREKKESFPLTVTSAQKNPTAFYLCASSIDNRGINTEAFFGQGTRLTVV.

The rearrangement uses TRBV5-6 and TRBJ2-7, with TRBD1 matching over 9 bases. J gave up 3 bases and V 4 bases, and 11 bases lay outside the gene matches. This CDR3 has 16 amino acids. Germline assignment: CDR1 SGHDT and CDR2 YYEEEE. As DNA, the CDR3 is TGTGCCAGCAGCCCGGGGCGGCGGACAGGGGTCTACGAGCAGTACTTC. Translated, it gives CASSPGRRTGVYEQYF.

This rearrangement joins TRBV27 to TRBJ1-1; D uncertain. Trimming removed 6 bases from V and 4 bases from J, with 6 bases in between. Germline V gene lookup returns CDR1 MNHEY and CDR2 SMNVEV (reference sequence). This CDR3 is built from 11 residues. CDR3 sequence reads: CASRTRTEAFF. The CDR3, as DNA: TGTGCCAGCAGGACTCGCACTGAAGCTTTCTTT.